The present entry profiles one T cell receptor (beta chain) with its context. The antigen is undetermined. PCR amplification relied on 60 Vbeta primers (plus 13 Jbeta primers). Assay: immunoSEQ multiplex PCR; the TCRdb copy retains only in-frame clones and omits some. The sample totals around 88,000 clones; its top ten clones hold roughly 6%. Germline V CDR1 and CDR2: SGHAT, FQNNGV. The CDR3 totals 14 residues. V shed 0 bases and J shed 7 bases, with 12 bases lying between them. The source of the sample is a study of cytomegalovirus exposure and HLA in healthy donors. Overall study findings and caveats: It was around 160 TCR beta chains that were listed as cytomegalovirus-associated. Specificity for CMV antigens was confirmed in vitro for a few of the CMV-associated chains.

The chain links TRBV11-2 to TRBJ1-2; D call uncertain. The material sequenced was PBMCs. This sequence originates from a girl aged 5 to 17 in good health and CMV-seropositive. DNA for the CDR3: TGTGCCAGCAGCTTAGATCTTGGACTCGGTGGCTACACCTTC. It is translated as CASSLDLGLGGYTF.